The 17 T cell receptor beta chains listed next were all sequenced from one sample in a study of technical replicates of blood from a few donors. Assay used: immunoSEQ multiplex PCR; TCRdb lists only in-frame clones, some missing. Of more than 65,000 clones listed, roughly 95% are singletons. Sequencing was performed on T cells isolated from PBMCs. The receptors were sampled from a human donor in good health.

This chain connects TRBV27 to TRBJ2-7, with a weak D call TRBD1 (6 bases). Germline-derived CDR1 and CDR2 are MNHEY and SMNVEV (reference sequence). Trimming removed 5 bases at V and 7 bases at J, with 18 bases between. The CDR3 consists of 14 residues. The CDR3 protein is CASSNRVSAWEQYF. CDR3 coding DNA: TGTGCCAGCAGTAACAGGGTGTCCGCTTGGGAGCAGTACTTC.

The chain couples TRBV27 to TRBJ1-5, with D possibly matching TRBD1 (6 bases). The germline V gene has CDR1 MNHEY and CDR2 SMNVEV (reference sequence). Deletions cut 6 bases from V and 1 base from J, with 10 bases between. The CDR3 is made up of 14 amino acids. The CDR3 region is CASSYDRSNQPQHF. CDR3 sequence (DNA): TGTGCCAGCAGCTATGACAGGAGCAATCAGCCCCAGCATTTT.

V and J are TRBV30 and TRBJ2-7; 8 bases agree with TRBD2. This CDR3 comprises 14 residues. Germline CDR1 is GTSNPN and CDR2 is SVGIG (reference sequence). The V gene end was trimmed by 6 bases and the J gene end by 3 bases; junction bases not matched to a gene: 10. The CDR3 is CACDSGRGHYEQYF. The CDR3 DNA reads TGTGCCTGTGACAGCGGGAGAGGCCACTACGAGCAGTACTTC.

J is TRBJ1-2 and V is TRBV15, with TRBD1 matching over 9 bases. V lost 5 bases to trimming and J lost 4 bases; unmatched junction nucleotides: 5. Germline V CDR1 and CDR2: LNHNV, YYDKDF (reference sequence). The CDR3 has 14 residues. Here the CDR3 DNA reads TGTGCCACCAGCTGGACAGGGGTGGGCTATGGCTACACCTTC. Protein product: CATSWTGVGYGYTF.

For this clone: At one end the junction does not follow the germline gene, possibly because of a read error. The chain joins TRBV11-2 to TRBJ2-2; TRBD1 aligns across 7 bases. Germline loops: CDR1 SGHAT, CDR2 FQNNGV. The CDR3 is 18 amino acids. The CDR3 here is CASRLARGRDEESGELFF. The CDR3 DNA is TGTGCCAGCAGATTAGCTAGGGGGCGCGATGAAGAGTCCGGGGAGCTGTTTTTT.

V is TRBV6-5 and J is TRBJ2-3; 8 nucleotides align to TRBD1. Germline lookup yields CDR1 MNHEY and CDR2 SVGAGI. This CDR3 comprises 13 residues. V shed 4 bases and J 4 bases; nucleotides not matched to a gene: 1. This CDR3 is CASSWTGPDTQYF. The CDR3 region has the DNA TGTGCCAGCAGTTGGACAGGGCCAGATACGCAGTATTTT.

The rearrangement joins TRBV2 to TRBJ1-1; 7 nucleotides match TRBD1. The CDR3 totals 13 residues. Germline trimming cut 9 bases from V and 0 bases from J; bases unmatched to any gene: 4. Germline-derived CDR1 and CDR2 are SNHLY and FYNNEI. The DNA for the CDR3 is TGTGCCAGATGGGGACAGTTGAACACTGAAGCTTTCTTT. Amino acids: CARWGQLNTEAFF. The entire variable domain, with the rest obtained from reference TRBV2 and TRBJ1-1, is as follows: EPEVTQTPSHQVTQMGQEVILRCVPISNHLYFYWYRQILGQKVEFLVSFYNNEISEKSEIFDDQFSVERPDGSNFTLKIRSTKLEDSAMYFCARWGQLNTEAFFGQGTRLTVV.

The chain is built from TRBV10-3 and TRBJ2-1, with 7 positions matching TRBD2. Germline lookup yields CDR1 ENHRY and CDR2 SYGVKD. Germline trimming cut 0 bases from V and 1 base from J; bases unmatched to any gene: 12. There are 19 residues in the CDR3. As DNA, the CDR3 is TGTGCCATCAGTGAGTCGACTCTAGGGGAGGGGCGATCCTACAATGAGCAGTTCTTC. Residues: CAISESTLGEGRSYNEQFF.

The J gene is TRBJ2-3, the V gene TRBV5-1; no definite D call. Germline values: CDR1 SGHRS, CDR2 YFSETQ. The CDR3 contains 13 residues. The V end lost 0 bases, the J end lost 6 bases, and 8 bases lay between the germline ends. The CDR3 loop is CASSLGGFDTQYF. In nucleotides, the CDR3 is TGCGCCAGCAGCTTGGGCGGTTTTGATACGCAGTATTTT.

The V call is TRBV9, the J call TRBJ2-7; TRBD2 matches 8 bases. This CDR3 contains 15 residues. Trimming at V came to 4 bases and at J to 0 bases, leaving 6 bases not matched to a gene. Germline V lookup: CDR1 SGDLS, CDR2 YYNGEE. CDR3 region: CASSSRGGDSYEQYF. The CDR3 bases are TGTGCCAGCAGCAGTCGGGGGGGTGACTCCTACGAGCAGTACTTC.

The rearrangement uses TRBV11-3 and TRBJ2-7; no definite D call. This CDR3 comprises 12 residues. The V gene lost 2 bases and the J gene lost 6 bases, with 8 bases spanning the gap. The germline V gene has CDR1 SGHNT and CDR2 YENEEA. The CDR3 here is CASSLQFLEQYF. In DNA, the CDR3 is TGTGCCAGCAGCTTACAGTTTCTCGAGCAGTACTTC.

The gene calls are TRBV11-2 and TRBJ2-1; 7 bases map to TRBD2. V shed 4 bases and J 2 bases; nucleotides not matched to a gene: 2. Germline V gene data show CDR1 as SGHAT and CDR2 as FQNNGV. The CDR3 sequence is 14 residues long. The CDR3 is CASSSSGAYNEQFF. The CDR3 DNA sequence: TGTGCCAGCAGCTCCAGCGGGGCCTACAATGAGCAGTTCTTC. Filled out from reference TRBV11-2 and TRBJ2-1, the complete variable domain reads EAGVAQSPRYKIIEKRQSVAFWCNPISGHATLYWYQQILGQGPKLLIQFQNNGVVDDSQLPKDRFSAERLKGVDSTLKIQPAKLEDSAVYLCASSSSGAYNEQFFGPGTRLTVL.

The rearrangement links TRBV6-1 to TRBJ1-2; no firm D call. V lost 7 bases to trimming and J lost 4 bases, with 13 bases between them. The CDR3 is 13 amino acids. Germline CDR1 MNHNS, CDR2 SASEGT. The chain's CDR3 is CASNPGSIYGYTF. CDR3 nucleotides: TGTGCCAGCAATCCGGGTTCGATCTATGGCTACACCTTC.

The chain employs TRBV6-4 and TRBJ2-6; no clear D gene. Germline CDR1 MRHNA, CDR2 SNTAGT. CDR3 length: 15 residues. V was trimmed by 5 bases and J by 3 bases, leaving 11 bases between them. The CDR3: CASSIDTGGANVLTF. The DNA for the CDR3 is TGTGCCAGCAGTATAGATACCGGTGGGGCCAACGTCCTGACTTTC.

This clone was counted once. The V gene is TRBV7-9, the J gene TRBJ1-4; 7 positions agree with TRBD1. This CDR3 has 14 residues. The germline V gene encodes CDR1 SEHNR and CDR2 FQNEAQ (reference sequence). The ends lost 4 bases at V and 7 bases at J; junction bases unmatched: 6. The chain's CDR3 is CASSYGTVFEKLFF. CDR3 nucleotide sequence: TGTGCCAGCAGCTACGGGACAGTTTTTGAAAAACTGTTTTTT. Based on the CDR3 plus reference TRBV7-9 and TRBJ1-4, the full variable domain is DTGVSQNPRHKITKRGQNVTFRCDPISEHNRLYWYRQTLGQGPEFLTYFQNEAQLEKSRLLSDRFSAERPKGSFSTLEIQRTEQGDSAMYLCASSYGTVFEKLFFGSGTQLSVL.

The chain joins TRBV27 to TRBJ2-2; no reliable D call. This CDR3 comprises 14 residues. CDR1 MNHEY and CDR2 SMNVEV come from the germline V gene (reference sequence). The germline V and J ends were trimmed by 5 bases and 1 base, with 8 bases remaining between them. The chain's CDR3 is CASSPNRNTGELFF. The CDR3 coding sequence is TGTGCCAGCAGTCCGAACAGGAACACCGGGGAGCTGTTTTTT.

The chain employs TRBV6-6 and TRBJ1-4; 11 positions match TRBD1. CDR3 length equals 14 residues. Trimming at V came to 6 bases and at J to 7 bases, leaving 4 bases not matched to a gene. Germline V lookup: CDR1 MNHNY, CDR2 SVGAGI (reference sequence). The CDR3 sequence: CASRTGTGGEKLFF. The CDR3 DNA reads as TGTGCCAGCAGGACCGGGACAGGGGGTGAAAAACTGTTTTTT.